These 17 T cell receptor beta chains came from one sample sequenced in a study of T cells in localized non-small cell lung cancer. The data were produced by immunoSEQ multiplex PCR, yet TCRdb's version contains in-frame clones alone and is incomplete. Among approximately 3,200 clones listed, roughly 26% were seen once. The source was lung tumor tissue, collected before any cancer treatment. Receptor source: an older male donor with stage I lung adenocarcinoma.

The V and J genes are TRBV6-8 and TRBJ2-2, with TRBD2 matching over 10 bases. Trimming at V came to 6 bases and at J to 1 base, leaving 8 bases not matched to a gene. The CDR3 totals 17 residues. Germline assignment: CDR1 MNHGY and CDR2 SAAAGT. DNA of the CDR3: TGTGCCAGCAGCCGCCGCAGCGGGGGGGGGAACACCGGGGAGCTGTTTTTT. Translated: CASSRRSGGGNTGELFF.

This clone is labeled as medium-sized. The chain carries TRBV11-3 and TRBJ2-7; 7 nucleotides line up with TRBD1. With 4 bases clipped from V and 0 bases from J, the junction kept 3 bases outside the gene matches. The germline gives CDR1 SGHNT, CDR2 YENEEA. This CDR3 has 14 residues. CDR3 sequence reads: CASSSRDSSYEQYF. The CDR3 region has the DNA TGTGCCAGCAGCTCCCGGGACAGCTCCTACGAGCAGTACTTC.

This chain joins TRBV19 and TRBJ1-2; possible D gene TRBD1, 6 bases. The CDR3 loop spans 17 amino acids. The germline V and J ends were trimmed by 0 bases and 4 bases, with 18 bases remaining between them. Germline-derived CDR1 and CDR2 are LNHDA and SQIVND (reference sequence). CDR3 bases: TGTGCCAGTAGTATAGATCACCAACAGGGCGGCACCTATGGCTACACCTTC. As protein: CASSIDHQQGGTYGYTF.

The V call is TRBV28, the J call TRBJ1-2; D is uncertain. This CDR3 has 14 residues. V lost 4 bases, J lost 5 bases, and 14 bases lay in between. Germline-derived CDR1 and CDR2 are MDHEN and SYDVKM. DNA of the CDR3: TGTGCCAGCAGTTCGGGATCACGGTTTTATGGCTACACCTTC. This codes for CASSSGSRFYGYTF.

The CDR3 loop reads CAWSYRVNYGYTF. CDR3 sequence (DNA): TGTGCCTGGAGCTACAGGGTAAACTATGGCTACACCTTC. This rearrangement joins TRBV30 to TRBJ1-2, with D maybe TRBD1 (6 bases). The CDR3 is made up of 13 amino acids. Trimming stripped 3 bases from V and 2 bases from J, with 10 bases between. Germline V gene sequence: CDR1 GTSNPN, CDR2 SVGIG (reference sequence).

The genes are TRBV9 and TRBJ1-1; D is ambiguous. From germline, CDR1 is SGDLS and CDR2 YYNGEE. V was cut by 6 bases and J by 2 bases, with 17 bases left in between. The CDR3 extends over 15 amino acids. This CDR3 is CASKREARFNTEAFF. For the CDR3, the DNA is TGTGCCAGCAAGAGGGAAGCGAGGTTCAACACTGAAGCTTTCTTT. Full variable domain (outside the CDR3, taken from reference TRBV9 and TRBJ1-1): DSGVTQTPKHLITATGQRVTLRCSPRSGDLSVYWYQQSLDQGLQFLIQYYNGEERAKGNILERFSAQQFPDLHSELNLSSLELGDSALYFCASKREARFNTEAFFGQGTRLTVV.

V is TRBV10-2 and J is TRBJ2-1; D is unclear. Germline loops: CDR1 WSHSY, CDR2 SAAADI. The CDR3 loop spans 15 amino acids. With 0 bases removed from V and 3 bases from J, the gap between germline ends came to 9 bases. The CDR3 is CASSESKGSYNEQFF. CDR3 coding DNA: TGCGCCAGCAGTGAGTCGAAGGGTAGCTACAATGAGCAGTTCTTC.

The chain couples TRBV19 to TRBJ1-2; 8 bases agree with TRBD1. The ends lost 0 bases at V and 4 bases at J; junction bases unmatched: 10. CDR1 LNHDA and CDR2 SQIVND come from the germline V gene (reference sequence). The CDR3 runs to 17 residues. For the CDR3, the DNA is TGTGCCAGTAGTATAGACCACCAGGCAGGGGGCGCCTATGGCTACACCTTC. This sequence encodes CASSIDHQAGGAYGYTF.

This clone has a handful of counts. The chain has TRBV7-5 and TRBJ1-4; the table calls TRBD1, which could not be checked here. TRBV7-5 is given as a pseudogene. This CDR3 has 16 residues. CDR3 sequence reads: CASSAKSRGQEGKLFF. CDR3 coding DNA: TGTGCCAGCAGCGCGAAAAGCAGGGGGCAGGAGGGAAAACTGTTTTTT.

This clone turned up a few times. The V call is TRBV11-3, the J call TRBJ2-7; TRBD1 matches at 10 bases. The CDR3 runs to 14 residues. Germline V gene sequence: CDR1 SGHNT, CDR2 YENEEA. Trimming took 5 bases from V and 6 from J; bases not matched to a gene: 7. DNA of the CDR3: TGTGCCAGCAGCACAGCCGGGACAGGGGCCGAGCAGTACTTC. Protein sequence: CASSTAGTGAEQYF.

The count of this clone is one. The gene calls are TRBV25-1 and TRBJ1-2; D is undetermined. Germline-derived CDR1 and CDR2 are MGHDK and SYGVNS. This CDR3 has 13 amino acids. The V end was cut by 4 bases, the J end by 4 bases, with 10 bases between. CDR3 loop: CASSVRPFYGYTF. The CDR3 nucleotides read TGTGCCAGCAGTGTAAGGCCCTTCTATGGCTACACCTTC.

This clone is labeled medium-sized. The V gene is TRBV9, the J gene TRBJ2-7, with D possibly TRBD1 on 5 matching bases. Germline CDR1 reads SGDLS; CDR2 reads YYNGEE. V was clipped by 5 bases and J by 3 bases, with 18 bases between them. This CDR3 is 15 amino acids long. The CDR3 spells CASSTHRQLSYEQYF. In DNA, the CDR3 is TGTGCCAGCAGTACCCACAGGCAGTTAAGCTACGAGCAGTACTTC.

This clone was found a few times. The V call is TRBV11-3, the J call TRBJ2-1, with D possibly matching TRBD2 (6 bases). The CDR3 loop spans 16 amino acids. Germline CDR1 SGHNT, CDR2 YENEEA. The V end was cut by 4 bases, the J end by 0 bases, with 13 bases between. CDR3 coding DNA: TGTGCCAGCAGCTCTGCGGGGCGAACCTCCTACAATGAGCAGTTCTTC. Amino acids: CASSSAGRTSYNEQFF.

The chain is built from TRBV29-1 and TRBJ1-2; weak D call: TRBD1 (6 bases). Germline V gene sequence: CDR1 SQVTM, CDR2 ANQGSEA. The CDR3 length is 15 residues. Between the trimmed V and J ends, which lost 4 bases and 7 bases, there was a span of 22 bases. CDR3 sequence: CSVASSATGSSGYTF. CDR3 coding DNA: TGCAGCGTTGCCTCCTCTGCTACAGGGTCGAGTGGCTACACCTTC.

CDR3 residues: CASSLPGGNTEAFF. The CDR3 coding sequence is TGTGCCAGCAGCTTACCGGGCGGGAACACTGAAGCTTTCTTT. The gene calls are TRBV11-3 and TRBJ1-1; D gene unclear. Germline lookup yields CDR1 SGHNT and CDR2 YENEEA. This CDR3 has 14 residues. V lost 2 bases, J lost 1 base, and 8 bases lay in between.

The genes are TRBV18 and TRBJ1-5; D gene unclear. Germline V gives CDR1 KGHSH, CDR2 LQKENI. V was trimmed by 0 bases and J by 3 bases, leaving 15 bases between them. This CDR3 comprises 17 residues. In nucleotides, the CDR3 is TGTGCCAGCTCACCACCGACGGGGTCTTCCATCAATCAGCCCCAGCATTTT. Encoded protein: CASSPPTGSSINQPQHF.

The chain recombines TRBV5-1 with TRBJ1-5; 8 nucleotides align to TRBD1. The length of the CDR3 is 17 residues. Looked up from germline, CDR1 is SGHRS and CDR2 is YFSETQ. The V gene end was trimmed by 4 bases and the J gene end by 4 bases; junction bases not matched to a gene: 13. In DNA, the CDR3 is TGCGCCAGCAGCACCGGACAGGGCTCACCAGGGAATCAGCCCCAGCATTTT. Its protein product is CASSTGQGSPGNQPQHF. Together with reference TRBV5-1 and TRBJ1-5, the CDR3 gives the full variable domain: KAGVTQTPRYLIKTRGQQVTLSCSPISGHRSVSWYQQTPGQGLQFLFEYFSETQRNKGNFPGRFSGRQFSNSRSEMNVSTLELGDSALYLCASSTGQGSPGNQPQHFGDGTRLSIL.